The rows below give T cell receptor beta chains drawn from one sample of a study of T cell responses to AZD1222 COVID-19 vaccine. The table came from immunoSEQ multiplex PCR; TCRdb's copy has only in-frame clones and leaves some out. The top ten hold 1.3% to 1.5% of the sample, which has some 74,000 clones, 90% seen once. The material sequenced was peripheral blood, taken 28 days after the second AZD1222 dose. The receptors were gathered from an adult who received the AZD1222 COVID-19 vaccine. Both conserved end residues are part of each CDR3. The D gene is left open where the match is weak. Expanded clones get a size class; other rows say once, few or many, or leave the size out.

cdr3_nt cdr3_aa j_call d_call v_call clone_size cdr3_length
TGCAGCGTGGGGGGGTGGACCCAGTACTTC CSVGGWTQYF TRBJ2-5 TRBD2 TRBV29-1 . 10
TGTGCCAGCAGTCCCGGGACAGGGAGTGAAAAACTGTTTTTT CASSPGTGSEKLFF TRBJ1-4 TRBD1 TRBV6-2/TRBV6-3 . 14
TGTGCCATCAGTGACCGGCTTTCGGGCGCAGATACGCAGTATTTT CAISDRLSGADTQYF TRBJ2-3 . TRBV10-3 . 15
TGTGCCAGCAGTTACTCGGACAGGTCGGGCACAGATACGCAGTATTTT CASSYSDRSGTDTQYF TRBJ2-3 TRBD1 TRBV6-2/TRBV6-3 . 16
TGTGCCAGCAGCTTAGCAGTGTACGAGCAGTACTTC CASSLAVYEQYF TRBJ2-7 . TRBV7-2 . 12
TGTGCCAGCAGTATCGGCCCAGGAAACACCATATATTTT CASSIGPGNTIYF TRBJ1-3 . TRBV7-2 . 13
TGTGCCAGCAGCTTGGGGACTAGCGTCGACACCGGGGAGCTGTTTTTT CASSLGTSVDTGELFF TRBJ2-2 TRBD2 TRBV5-6 . 16
TGTGCCTGGAGTGTAGAGGGGGCGCGTACTGAAGCTTTCTTT CAWSVEGARTEAFF TRBJ1-1 TRBD1 TRBV30 . 14
TGTGCCTTGGTGGCCAGGGGTAGGGGCAGCGGGTCGGTGACGCAGTATTTT CALVARGRGSGSVTQYF TRBJ2-3 . TRBV30 . 17
TGTGCCAGCAGTTACGACCAACAGGAGTTTAACTATGGCTACACCTTC CASSYDQQEFNYGYTF TRBJ1-2 . TRBV6-2/TRBV6-3 . 16
TGCGCCAGCAGCCCGGGATTGAGCTGGACTGAAGCTTTCTTT CASSPGLSWTEAFF TRBJ1-1 . TRBV5-1 . 14
TGTGCCAGCAGTAGGTCCGGCCAGCCCCAGCATTTT CASSRSGQPQHF TRBJ1-5 . TRBV6-5 once 12
TGTGCCAGTAGTATGACAGCTGGAAACACCATATATTTT CASSMTAGNTIYF TRBJ1-3 . TRBV19 once 13
TGTGCCAGTAGCCCTACAGGGTATAGCAATCAGCCCCAGCATTTT CASSPTGYSNQPQHF TRBJ1-5 . TRBV19 . 15
TGTGCCTGGAGTGTACGGGAGACCCAGTACTTC CAWSVRETQYF TRBJ2-5 . TRBV30 . 11
TGCGCCAGCAGCTCCATGCCCTCGACAGGGGTAAATGGCTACACCTTC CASSSMPSTGVNGYTF TRBJ1-2 TRBD1 TRBV5-1 . 16
TGCGCCAGCAGCCCGCGCCCGGGTGGCAATCAGCCCCAGCATTTT CASSPRPGGNQPQHF TRBJ1-5 . TRBV5-1 . 15
TGTGCCAGCAGCGTAGGACTAGCGGGGGGGAAGGACACCTACGAGCAGTACTTC CASSVGLAGGKDTYEQYF TRBJ2-7 TRBD2 TRBV9 . 18
TGTGCCAGCAGTGGCAGGGTTCAGCCCCAGCATTTT CASSGRVQPQHF TRBJ1-5 . TRBV12-3/TRBV12-4 . 12
TGTGCCAGCTCACCCGGGACCGCCTATGGCTACACCTTC CASSPGTAYGYTF TRBJ1-2 . TRBV18 . 13
TGTGCCAGCCGAGGACAGGGGGTGAACACCGGGGAGCTGTTTTTT CASRGQGVNTGELFF TRBJ2-2 TRBD1 TRBV28 . 15
TGTGCCAGCTCAGGGACGGACTCCTACGAGCAGTACTTC CASSGTDSYEQYF TRBJ2-7 . TRBV18 . 13
TGTGCCAGCAGCCCCTCGGGAGGGGAGGTGCAGCCCCAGCATTTT CASSPSGGEVQPQHF TRBJ1-5 . TRBV3-1/TRBV3-2 once 15
TGTGCCAGCAGTCTTAGGAATCAGCCCCAGCATTTT CASSLRNQPQHF TRBJ1-5 . TRBV12-3/TRBV12-4 . 12
TGTGCCTGGAGTGAAAACTATGGCTACACCTTC CAWSENYGYTF TRBJ1-2 . TRBV30 . 11
TGTGCCAGCAGCGAGGACAGCTACAATCAGCCCCAGCATTTT CASSEDSYNQPQHF TRBJ1-5 . TRBV9 . 14
TGTGCCAGCAGCTTATGGGCGGGGGAACGGGTAGATACGCAGTATTTT CASSLWAGERVDTQYF TRBJ2-3 TRBD2 TRBV7-2 . 16